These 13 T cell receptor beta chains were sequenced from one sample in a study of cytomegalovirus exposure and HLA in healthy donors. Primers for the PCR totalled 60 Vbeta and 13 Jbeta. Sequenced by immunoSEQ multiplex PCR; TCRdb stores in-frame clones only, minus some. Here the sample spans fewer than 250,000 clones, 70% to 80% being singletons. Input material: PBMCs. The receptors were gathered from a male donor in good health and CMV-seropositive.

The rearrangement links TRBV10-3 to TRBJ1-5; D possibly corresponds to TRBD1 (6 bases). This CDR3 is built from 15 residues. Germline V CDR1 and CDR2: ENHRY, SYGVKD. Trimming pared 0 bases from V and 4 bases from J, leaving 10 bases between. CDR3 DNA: TGTGCCATCAGTGAGTCAACAGGGCCAAATCAGCCCCAGCATTTT. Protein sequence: CAISESTGPNQPQHF.

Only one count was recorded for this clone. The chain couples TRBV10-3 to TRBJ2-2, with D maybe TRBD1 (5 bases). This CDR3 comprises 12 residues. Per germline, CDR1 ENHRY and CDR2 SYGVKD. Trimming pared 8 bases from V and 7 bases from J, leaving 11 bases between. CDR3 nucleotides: TGTGCCATCGGTAGGGGCGGCGGGGAGCTGTTTTTT. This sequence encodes CAIGRGGGELFF.

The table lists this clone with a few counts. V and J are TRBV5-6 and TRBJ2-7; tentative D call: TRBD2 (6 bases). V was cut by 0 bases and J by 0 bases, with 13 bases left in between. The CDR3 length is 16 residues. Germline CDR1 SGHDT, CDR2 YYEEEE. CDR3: CASSLVRGSRSYEQYF. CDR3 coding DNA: TGTGCCAGCAGCTTGGTACGGGGGAGTCGCTCCTACGAGCAGTACTTC. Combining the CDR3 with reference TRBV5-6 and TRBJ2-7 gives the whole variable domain DAGVTQSPTHLIKTRGQQVTLRCSPKSGHDTVSWYQQALGQGPQFIFQYYEEEERQRGNFPDRFSGHQFPNYSSELNVNALLLGDSALYLCASSLVRGSRSYEQYFGPGTRLTVT.

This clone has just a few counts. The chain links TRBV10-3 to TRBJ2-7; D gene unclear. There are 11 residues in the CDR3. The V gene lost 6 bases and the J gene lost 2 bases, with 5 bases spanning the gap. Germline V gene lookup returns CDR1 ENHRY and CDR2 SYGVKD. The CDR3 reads CAISQTYEQYF. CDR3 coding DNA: TGTGCCATCAGCCAAACCTACGAGCAGTACTTC.

In nucleotides, the CDR3 is TGTGCCAGCACCATGGACAGGACCTACGAGCAGTACTTC. This translates into CASTMDRTYEQYF. The J gene is TRBJ2-7, the V gene TRBV2, with 7 bases aligning to TRBD1. The germline CDR1 and CDR2 sequences are SNHLY and FYNNEI. Trimming cost V 7 bases and J 2 bases; bases outside gene matches: 5. The CDR3 extends over 13 amino acids.

CDR3 nucleotides: TGTGCCAGCAGCTTTTTCGGGTCACTCGGGGAAACCCAGTACTTC. Amino acid sequence: CASSFFGSLGETQYF. The chain employs TRBV11-2 and TRBJ2-5; possibly TRBD2 for D (5 bases). This CDR3 comprises 15 residues. Per germline, CDR1 SGHAT and CDR2 FQNNGV. Trimming removed 3 bases from V and 8 bases from J, with 19 bases in between.

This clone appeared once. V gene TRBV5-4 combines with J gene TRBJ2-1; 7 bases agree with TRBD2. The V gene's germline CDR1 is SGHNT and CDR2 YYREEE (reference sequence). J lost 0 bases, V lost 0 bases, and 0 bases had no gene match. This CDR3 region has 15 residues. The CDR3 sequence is CASSLGGGSYNEQFF. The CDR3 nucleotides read TGTGCCAGCAGCTTGGGCGGGGGCTCCTACAATGAGCAGTTCTTC.

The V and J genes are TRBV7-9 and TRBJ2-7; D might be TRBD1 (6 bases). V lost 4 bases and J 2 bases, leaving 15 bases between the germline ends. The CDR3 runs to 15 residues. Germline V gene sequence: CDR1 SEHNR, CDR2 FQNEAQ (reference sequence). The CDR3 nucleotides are TGTGCCAGCAGCTCGTTCCTCCGGGACACCTACGAGCAGTACTTC. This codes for CASSSFLRDTYEQYF.

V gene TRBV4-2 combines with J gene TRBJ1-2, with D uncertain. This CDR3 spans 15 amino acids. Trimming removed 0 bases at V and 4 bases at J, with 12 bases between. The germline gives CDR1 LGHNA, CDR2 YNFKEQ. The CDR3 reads CASSQDSKSAYGYTF. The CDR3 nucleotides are TGTGCCAGCAGCCAAGATTCTAAATCCGCCTATGGCTACACCTTC.

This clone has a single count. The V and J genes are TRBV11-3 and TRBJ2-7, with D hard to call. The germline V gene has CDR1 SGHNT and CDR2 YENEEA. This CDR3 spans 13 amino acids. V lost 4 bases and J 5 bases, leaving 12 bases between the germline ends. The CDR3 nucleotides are TGTGCCAGCAGCTCCTCTCCACCTAACGAGCAGTACTTC. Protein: CASSSSPPNEQYF.

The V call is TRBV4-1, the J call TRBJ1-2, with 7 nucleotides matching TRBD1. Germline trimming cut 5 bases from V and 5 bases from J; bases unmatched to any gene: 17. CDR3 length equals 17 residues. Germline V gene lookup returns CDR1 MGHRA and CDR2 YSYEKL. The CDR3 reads CASSEGYQGTVQYGYTF. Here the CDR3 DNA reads TGCGCCAGCAGCGAAGGTTACCAGGGGACAGTTCAATATGGCTACACCTTC.

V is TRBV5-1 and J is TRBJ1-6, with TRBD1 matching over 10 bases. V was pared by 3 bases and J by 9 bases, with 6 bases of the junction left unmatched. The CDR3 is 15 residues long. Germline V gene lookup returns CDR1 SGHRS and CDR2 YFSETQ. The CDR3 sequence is CASSWGTGAGSPLHF. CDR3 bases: TGCGCCAGCAGCTGGGGGACAGGGGCCGGTTCACCCCTCCACTTT.

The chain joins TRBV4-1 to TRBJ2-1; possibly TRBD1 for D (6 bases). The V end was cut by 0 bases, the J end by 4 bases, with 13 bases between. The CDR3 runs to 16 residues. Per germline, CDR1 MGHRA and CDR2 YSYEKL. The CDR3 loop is CASSQDQGFGYNEQFF. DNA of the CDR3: TGCGCCAGCAGCCAAGATCAGGGGTTCGGGTACAATGAGCAGTTCTTC.